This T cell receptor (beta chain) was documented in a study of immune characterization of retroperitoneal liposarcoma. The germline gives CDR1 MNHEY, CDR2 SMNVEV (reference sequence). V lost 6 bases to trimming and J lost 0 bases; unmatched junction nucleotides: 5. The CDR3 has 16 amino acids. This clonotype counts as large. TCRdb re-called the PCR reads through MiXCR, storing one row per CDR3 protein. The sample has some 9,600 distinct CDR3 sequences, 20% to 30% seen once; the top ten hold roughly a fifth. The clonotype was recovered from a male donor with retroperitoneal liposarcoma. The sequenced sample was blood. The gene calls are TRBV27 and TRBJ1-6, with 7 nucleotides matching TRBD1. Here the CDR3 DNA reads TGTGCCAGCAGCGACAGGGTGAGCTCCTATAATTCACCCCTCCACTTT. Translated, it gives CASSDRVSSYNSPLHF.